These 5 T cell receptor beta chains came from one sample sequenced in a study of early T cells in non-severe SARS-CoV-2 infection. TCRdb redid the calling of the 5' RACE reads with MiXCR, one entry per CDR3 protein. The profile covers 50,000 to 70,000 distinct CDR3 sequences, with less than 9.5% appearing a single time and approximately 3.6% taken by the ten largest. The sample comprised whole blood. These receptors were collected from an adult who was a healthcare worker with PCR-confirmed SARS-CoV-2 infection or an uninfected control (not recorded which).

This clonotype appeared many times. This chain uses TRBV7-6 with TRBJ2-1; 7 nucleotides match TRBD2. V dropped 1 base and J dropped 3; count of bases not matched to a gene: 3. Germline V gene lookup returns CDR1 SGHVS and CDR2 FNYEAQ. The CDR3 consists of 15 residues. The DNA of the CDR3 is TGTGCCAGCAGCTTAGGCGGGAGCGACTACAATGAGCAGTTCTTC. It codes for CASSLGGSDYNEQFF.

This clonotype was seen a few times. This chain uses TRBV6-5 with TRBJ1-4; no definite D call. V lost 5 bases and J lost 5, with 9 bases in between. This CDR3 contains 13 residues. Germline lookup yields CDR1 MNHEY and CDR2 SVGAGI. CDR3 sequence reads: CASSPQRNEKLFF. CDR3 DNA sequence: TGTGCCAGCAGTCCGCAGAGGAATGAAAAACTGTTTTTT.

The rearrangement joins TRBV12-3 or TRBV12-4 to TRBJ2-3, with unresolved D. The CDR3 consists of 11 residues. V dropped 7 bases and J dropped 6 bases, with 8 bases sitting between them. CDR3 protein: CASTHPDTQYF. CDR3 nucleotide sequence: TGTGCCAGCACCCACCCCGATACGCAGTATTTT.

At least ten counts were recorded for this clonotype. DNA of the CDR3: TGTGCCAGCACCCCACAGGGGAGCAATCAGCCCCAGCATTTT. It encodes CASTPQGSNQPQHF. This chain links TRBV6-2 or TRBV6-3 with TRBJ1-5, with 7 bases that match TRBD1. V shed 7 bases and J 1 base; nucleotides not matched to a gene: 4. Germline V gives CDR1 MNHEY, CDR2 SVGEGT. This CDR3 comprises 14 residues.

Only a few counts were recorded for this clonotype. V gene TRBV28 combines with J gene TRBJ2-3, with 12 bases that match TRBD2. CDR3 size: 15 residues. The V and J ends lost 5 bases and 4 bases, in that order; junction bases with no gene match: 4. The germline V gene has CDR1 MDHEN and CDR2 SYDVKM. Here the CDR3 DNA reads TGTGCCAGCAGTACAAGACTAGCGGGAGCAGATACGCAGTATTTT. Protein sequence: CASSTRLAGADTQYF.